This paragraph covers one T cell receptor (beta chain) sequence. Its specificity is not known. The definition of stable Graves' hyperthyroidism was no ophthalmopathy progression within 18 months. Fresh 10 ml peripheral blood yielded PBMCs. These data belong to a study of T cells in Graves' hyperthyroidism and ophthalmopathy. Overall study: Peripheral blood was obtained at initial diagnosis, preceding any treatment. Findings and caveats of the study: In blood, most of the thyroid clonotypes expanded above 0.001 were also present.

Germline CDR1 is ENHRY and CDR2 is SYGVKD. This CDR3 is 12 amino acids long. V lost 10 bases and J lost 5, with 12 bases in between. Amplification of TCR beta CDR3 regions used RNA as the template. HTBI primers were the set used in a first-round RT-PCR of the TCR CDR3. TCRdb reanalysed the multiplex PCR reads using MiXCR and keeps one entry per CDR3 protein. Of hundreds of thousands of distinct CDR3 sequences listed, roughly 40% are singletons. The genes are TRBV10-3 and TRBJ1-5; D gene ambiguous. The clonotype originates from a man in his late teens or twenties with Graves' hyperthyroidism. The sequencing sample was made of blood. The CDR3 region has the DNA TGTGCCAGCAATCTTGAGGATCAGCCCCAGCATTTT. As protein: CASNLEDQPQHF.